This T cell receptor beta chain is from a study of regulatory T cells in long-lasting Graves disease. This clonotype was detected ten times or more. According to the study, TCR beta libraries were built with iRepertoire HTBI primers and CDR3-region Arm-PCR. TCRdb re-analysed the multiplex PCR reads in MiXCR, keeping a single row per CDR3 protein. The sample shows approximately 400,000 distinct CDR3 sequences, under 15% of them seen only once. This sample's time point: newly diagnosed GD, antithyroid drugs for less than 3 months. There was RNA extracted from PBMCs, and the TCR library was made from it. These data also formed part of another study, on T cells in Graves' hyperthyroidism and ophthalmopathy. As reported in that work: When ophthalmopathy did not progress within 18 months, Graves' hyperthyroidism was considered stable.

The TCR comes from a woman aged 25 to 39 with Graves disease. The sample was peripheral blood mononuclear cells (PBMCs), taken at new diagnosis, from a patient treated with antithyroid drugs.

Written as DNA, the CDR3 is TGTGCCAGCAGTCGCAGCTCTGAGCAGTTCTTC. This sequence encodes CASSRSSEQFF. This chain joins TRBV6-1 and TRBJ2-1; no reliable D call. Germline V gene lookup returns CDR1 MNHNS and CDR2 SASEGT. This CDR3 contains 11 residues. V was clipped by 5 bases and J by 9 bases, with 8 bases between them.